The 29 T cell receptor beta chains below all came from one sample that was sequenced in a study of beta chain features in type 1 diabetes. The isolated RNA, all of it, was reverse transcribed, so expressed TCRB transcripts were what got sequenced. Some clones are missing from TCRdb's copy, which holds only in-frame ones; the method was immunoSEQ multiplex PCR. This sample has hundreds of thousands of clones, with roughly 13% found just once. The sequencing input was naive CD4+ T cells from blood. The receptors here all came from a man between 18 and 35 years old in good health.

V usage is TRBV4-3 and J usage is TRBJ1-1; D not resolved. The CDR3 totals 14 residues. V was trimmed by 0 bases and J by 4 bases, leaving 9 bases between them. Germline V lookup: CDR1 LGHNA, CDR2 YSLEER. The CDR3 region is CASSQDPSGTEAFF. CDR3 DNA sequence: TGCGCCAGCAGCCAAGATCCGAGCGGCACTGAAGCTTTCTTT.

This sequence joins TRBV28 and TRBJ2-7, with D unresolved. CDR3 size: 13 residues. Trimming took off 3 bases at V and 2 bases at J, with 8 bases between the two ends. From germline, CDR1 is MDHEN and CDR2 SYDVKM. The CDR3 coding sequence is TGTGCCAGCAGTTTGTACGGAGCCTACGAGCAGTACTTC. Translation: CASSLYGAYEQYF.

This clone was found a few times. The chain links TRBV7-6 to TRBJ1-1, with 7 bases identical to TRBD1. CDR3 length: 16 amino acids. The V segment lost 1 base and the J segment 4 bases; nucleotides outside the gene matches: 9. Germline CDR1 SGHVS, CDR2 FNYEAQ. DNA for the CDR3: TGTGCCAGCAGCTTAGTTCCCGACAGGGCGGGCACTGAAGCTTTCTTT. It specifies CASSLVPDRAGTEAFF.

This clone was counted between two and nine times. The V gene is TRBV4-3, the J gene TRBJ2-5; D is uncertain. This CDR3 has 14 residues. Germline lookup yields CDR1 LGHNA and CDR2 YSLEER. V was cut by 0 bases and J by 4 bases, with 9 bases left in between. CDR3 bases: TGCGCCAGCAGCCAAGATTCCTATAGAGAGACCCAGTACTTC. Translated: CASSQDSYRETQYF.

J is TRBJ2-7 and V is TRBV18; 9 nucleotides match TRBD2. V lost 3 bases to trimming and J lost 6 bases; unmatched junction nucleotides: 9. CDR1 is KGHSH and CDR2 is LQKENI in the germline V gene. The CDR3 is 15 amino acids. DNA for the CDR3: TGTGCCAGCTCACCGTCTAGCGGGGTCCCGGGCGAGCAGTACTTC. Its translation is CASSPSSGVPGEQYF.

The V and J genes are TRBV29-1 and TRBJ1-4; 10 bases map to TRBD1. The germline V gene encodes CDR1 SQVTM and CDR2 ANQGSEA. CDR3 length equals 15 residues. V shed 4 bases and J 3 bases; nucleotides not matched to a gene: 5. The CDR3 sequence is CSVGRGQGANEKLFF. CDR3 DNA: TGCAGCGTTGGCCGTGGACAGGGGGCTAATGAAAAACTGTTTTTT.

V gene TRBV5-4 combines with J gene TRBJ1-5; 9 bases map to TRBD1. Germline trimming cut 0 bases from V and 2 bases from J; bases unmatched to any gene: 6. The CDR3 totals 17 residues. CDR1 and CDR2 (germline): SGHNT, YYREEE (reference sequence). The DNA for the CDR3 is TGTGCCAGCAGCTTGGGGTTGGGACAGGGAGGCAATCAGCCCCAGCATTTT. Its translation is CASSLGLGQGGNQPQHF. The complete variable domain, with remaining parts taken from reference TRBV5-4 and TRBJ1-5, reads ETGVTQSPTHLIKTRGQQVTLRCSSQSGHNTVSWYQQALGQGPQFIFQYYREEENGRGNFPPRFSGLQFPNYSSELNVNALELDDSALYLCASSLGLGQGGNQPQHFGDGTRLSIL.

J is TRBJ1-5 and V is TRBV5-1; no firm D call. The CDR3 is 14 amino acids. V lost 5 bases and J 5 bases, leaving 14 bases between the germline ends. Germline assignment: CDR1 SGHRS and CDR2 YFSETQ. CDR3 in amino acids: CASSQDGSDQPQHF. The CDR3 DNA is TGCGCCAGCAGTCAAGACGGGTCTGATCAGCCCCAGCATTTT.

Only a few counts were recorded for this clone. The chain carries TRBV21-1 and TRBJ1-2. TRBV21-1 constitutes a pseudogene. The CDR3 has 15 residues. The CDR3 DNA reads as TGTGCCAGCAGCCGTTCCCCCGGGAGGCCTGAGGGCTACACCTTC. Its translation is CASSRSPGRPEGYTF.

This chain links TRBV9 with TRBJ2-1, with 11 bases aligning to TRBD2. V gave up 0 bases and J gave up 12 bases; unmatched junction bases: 14. This CDR3 spans 17 amino acids. CDR1 and CDR2 (germline): SGDLS, YYNGEE. CDR3 in amino acids: CASSVDPHGSGGGGQFF. The CDR3 nucleotides are TGTGCCAGCAGCGTAGATCCCCACGGTAGCGGGGGGGGTGGGCAGTTCTTC. Full variable domain (outside the CDR3, taken from reference TRBV9 and TRBJ2-1): DSGVTQTPKHLITATGQRVTLRCSPRSGDLSVYWYQQSLDQGLQFLIQYYNGEERAKGNILERFSAQQFPDLHSELNLSSLELGDSALYFCASSVDPHGSGGGGQFFGPGTRLTVL.

The chain combines TRBV11-1 with TRBJ2-7; 8 bases line up with TRBD2. Germline V gene lookup returns CDR1 SGHAT and CDR2 FQDESV (reference sequence). The CDR3 covers 13 residues. V was clipped by 5 bases and J by 6 bases; unmatched bases: 6. CDR3 region: CASSLGLEGEQYF. CDR3 coding DNA: TGTGCCAGCAGCCTGGGACTAGAAGGCGAGCAGTACTTC.

J is TRBJ2-6 and V is TRBV11-2; D is possibly TRBD1 (5 bases). With 5 bases removed from V and 3 bases from J, the gap between germline ends came to 14 bases. Germline V gene lookup returns CDR1 SGHAT and CDR2 FQNNGV. This CDR3 has 16 amino acids. The DNA for the CDR3 is TGTGCCAGCAGCCCGCAGGGCTTCGGTGGGGCCAACGTCCTGACTTTC. Its protein is CASSPQGFGGANVLTF.

The gene calls are TRBV28 and TRBJ2-3; TRBD2 is a possible D gene (7 bases). This CDR3 is 15 amino acids long. Deletions cut 3 bases from V and 5 bases from J, with 15 bases between. CDR1 and CDR2 (germline): MDHEN, SYDVKM. The CDR3 DNA follows: TGTGCCAGCAGTTTGGCGGGGGCTCCAGGAGATACGCAGTATTTT. It codes for CASSLAGAPGDTQYF. The full variable domain, its missing parts supplied by reference TRBV28 and TRBJ2-3, is DVKVTQSSRYLVKRTGEKVFLECVQDMDHENMFWYRQDPGLGLRLIYFSYDVKMKEKGDIPEGYSVSREKKERFSLILESASTNQTSMYLCASSLAGAPGDTQYFGPGTRLTVL.

The chain couples TRBV5-1 to TRBJ1-1, with D possibly matching TRBD1 (5 bases). Germline V gene data show CDR1 as SGHRS and CDR2 as YFSETQ. The length of the CDR3 is 15 residues. The V and J ends lost 4 bases and 1 base respectively, with 14 bases between them. Written as DNA, the CDR3 is TGCGCCAGCAGCGCGGGACTTCGGGCGAACACTGAAGCTTTCTTT. Translation gives CASSAGLRANTEAFF.

The chain couples TRBV5-4 to TRBJ2-7, with D possibly being TRBD2 (6 bases). Germline values: CDR1 SGHNT, CDR2 YYREEE (reference sequence). The CDR3 runs 15 residues. V was trimmed by 4 bases and J by 3 bases, leaving 17 bases between them. The CDR3 DNA sequence: TGTGCCAGCAGCCTGGAAGGGAGGAGGGGCTACGAGCAGTACTTC. This encodes CASSLEGRRGYEQYF. Full variable domain (remainder filled in from reference TRBV5-4 and TRBJ2-7): ETGVTQSPTHLIKTRGQQVTLRCSSQSGHNTVSWYQQALGQGPQFIFQYYREEENGRGNFPPRFSGLQFPNYSSELNVNALELDDSALYLCASSLEGRRGYEQYFGPGTRLTVT.

J is TRBJ2-7 and V is TRBV27; D is possibly TRBD1 (5 bases). V dropped 5 bases and J dropped 1 base, with 12 bases sitting between them. Germline values: CDR1 MNHEY, CDR2 SMNVEV (reference sequence). The CDR3 is made up of 14 amino acids. CDR3 loop: CASSLQDPSYEQYF. The CDR3 nucleotides read TGTGCCAGCAGTCTACAGGATCCGTCCTACGAGCAGTACTTC.

The CDR3 sequence: CAWRQTVGTFF. DNA for the CDR3: TGTGCCTGGAGGCAGACAGTTGGTACTTTCTTT. This rearrangement joins TRBV30 to TRBJ1-1; D is possibly TRBD1 (5 bases). CDR1 and CDR2 from the germline V gene are GTSNPN and SVGIG (reference sequence). V lost 3 bases, J lost 12 bases, and 14 bases lay in between. This CDR3 is built from 11 residues.

The chain employs TRBV28 and TRBJ2-3; the match to TRBD2 covers 10 bases. Trimming at V came to 7 bases and at J to 3 bases, leaving 4 bases not matched to a gene. Germline lookup yields CDR1 MDHEN and CDR2 SYDVKM. The CDR3 consists of 14 residues. The CDR3 loop reads CASKLAGTTDTQYF. In DNA, the CDR3 is TGTGCCAGCAAACTAGCGGGGACAACAGATACGCAGTATTTT.

The chain carries TRBV29-1 and TRBJ2-7, with TRBD1 matching 7 bases. CDR3 length equals 13 residues. CDR1 SQVTM and CDR2 ANQGSEA come from the germline V gene. V dropped 3 bases and J dropped 0; count of bases not matched to a gene: 2. The chain's CDR3 is CSVEDRSSYEQYF. CDR3 DNA sequence: TGCAGCGTTGAGGACAGGAGCTCCTACGAGCAGTACTTC.

The rearrangement uses TRBV4-3 and TRBJ1-1; TRBD1 aligns across 9 bases. The germline V gene has CDR1 LGHNA and CDR2 YSLEER. This CDR3 comprises 18 residues. V gave up 0 bases and J gave up 1 base; unmatched junction bases: 9. Here the CDR3 DNA reads TGCGCCAGCAGCCAAGATCAGGGGACAGGGCGTAGGAACACTGAAGCTTTCTTT. Translated, it gives CASSQDQGTGRRNTEAFF.

This clone was seen more than once but under ten times. The rearrangement links TRBV7-2 to TRBJ2-1, with D possibly TRBD1 on 6 matching bases. CDR3 length: 12 amino acids. Germline V gene sequence: CDR1 SGHTA, CDR2 FQGNSA. Trimming stripped 2 bases from V and 12 bases from J, with 11 bases between. The CDR3 sequence: CASSLRLGGQFF. DNA for the CDR3: TGTGCCAGCAGCTTACGTTTAGGGGGGCAGTTCTTC.

The gene calls are TRBV9 and TRBJ2-3; TRBD2 agrees at 10 bases. The CDR3 runs 17 residues. Germline V gene data show CDR1 as SGDLS and CDR2 as YYNGEE. The ends lost 4 bases at V and 2 bases at J; junction bases unmatched: 10. The CDR3 sequence: CASSPTRTSGSTDTQYF. The CDR3 DNA reads TGTGCCAGCAGCCCTACCAGGACTAGCGGTTCCACAGATACGCAGTATTTT.

This clone was picked up a small number of times. The rearrangement uses TRBV4-3 and TRBJ1-6; 7 bases are a match to TRBD1. V shed 5 bases, J shed 7 bases, and the junction held 8 bases outside the gene matches. From germline, CDR1 is LGHNA and CDR2 YSLEER. The CDR3 spans 15 residues. The CDR3 coding sequence is TGCGCCAGCAGCATCCAAACAGGGGCCAATTCACCCCTCCACTTT. It specifies CASSIQTGANSPLHF.

J is TRBJ1-4 and V is TRBV5-1; TRBD1 might be the D (6 bases). The CDR3 covers 16 residues. V lost 4 bases to trimming and J lost 6 bases, with 19 bases between them. Germline loops: CDR1 SGHRS, CDR2 YFSETQ. CDR3 protein: CASSPFGGGADEKLFF. CDR3 DNA sequence: TGCGCCAGCAGCCCGTTTGGGGGGGGCGCCGATGAAAAACTGTTTTTT. The whole variable domain, filled in from reference TRBV5-1 and TRBJ1-4, reads KAGVTQTPRYLIKTRGQQVTLSCSPISGHRSVSWYQQTPGQGLQFLFEYFSETQRNKGNFPGRFSGRQFSNSRSEMNVSTLELGDSALYLCASSPFGGGADEKLFFGSGTQLSVL.

A note on this clone: The same CDR3 also results from other DNA sequences found in this sample. The gene calls are TRBV6-5 and TRBJ1-5; D possibly corresponds to TRBD1 (6 bases). The CDR3 contains 15 residues. V gave up 0 bases and J gave up 1 base, with 7 bases separating them. The germline CDR1 and CDR2 sequences are MNHEY and SVGAGI. This CDR3 is CASSYSQGSNQPQHF. CDR3 nucleotide sequence: TGTGCCAGCAGTTACTCCCAGGGGAGCAATCAGCCCCAGCATTTT.

To note about this clone: The same CDR3 arises from other DNA sequences in this sample as well. The chain employs TRBV7-9 and TRBJ2-3, with 13 bases fitting TRBD2. V dropped 3 bases and J dropped 0; count of bases not matched to a gene: 0. This CDR3 is 16 amino acids long. The germline V gene has CDR1 SEHNR and CDR2 FQNEAQ (reference sequence). The CDR3: CASSLGLAGSTDTQYF. CDR3 coding DNA: TGTGCCAGCAGCTTGGGACTAGCGGGAAGCACAGATACGCAGTATTTT.

This chain joins TRBV7-9 and TRBJ1-1, with a tentative D call TRBD1 (5 bases). Germline loops: CDR1 SEHNR, CDR2 FQNEAQ (reference sequence). The CDR3 is 13 amino acids. The V end was cut by 5 bases, the J end by 8 bases, with 15 bases between. The CDR3 region has the DNA TGTGCCAGCAGCCGAATGGGGGGTGACGAAGCTTTCTTT. Protein product: CASSRMGGDEAFF. Combining the CDR3 with reference TRBV7-9 and TRBJ1-1 gives the whole variable domain DTGVSQNPRHKITKRGQNVTFRCDPISEHNRLYWYRQTLGQGPEFLTYFQNEAQLEKSRLLSDRFSAERPKGSFSTLEIQRTEQGDSAMYLCASSRMGGDEAFFGQGTRLTVV.

In its sample, this clone was seen a few times. This sequence joins TRBV6-5 and TRBJ1-1, with D perhaps matching TRBD1 (5 bases). V lost 6 bases, J lost 0 bases, and 14 bases lay in between. Germline CDR1 MNHEY, CDR2 SVGAGI. The CDR3 sequence is 15 residues long. The CDR3 DNA follows: TGTGCCAGCAGCCGGGGGGGGAACCTGAACACTGAAGCTTTCTTT. Its protein is CASSRGGNLNTEAFF.

In its sample, this clone was seen many times. In DNA form, the CDR3 reads TGTGCCAGCAGCCCGCAGGAGGGGCTAATACAGTTCTTC. Translating gives CASSPQEGLIQFF. The J gene is TRBJ2-1, the V gene TRBV7-9; maybe TRBD2 (6 bases). With 5 bases removed from V and 13 bases from J, the gap between germline ends came to 18 bases. The germline gives CDR1 SEHNR, CDR2 FQNEAQ (reference sequence). The CDR3 is made up of 13 amino acids.